One sample yielded the 30 T cell receptor beta chains listed below, sequenced in a study of metastatic and nonmetastatic thyroid tumors. TCRdb redid the clone calls on the PCR reads using MiXCR. The sample holds around 16,000 clones, roughly a quarter seen once. Thyroid surgery was preceded by no treatment in any patient. Specimen: blood. These receptors came from a male donor with papillary thyroid cancer or a benign thyroid nodule (not recorded which). Some clones in this sample may be carry-over from other donors' samples.

Judged by abundance, this clone is medium-sized. The rearrangement uses TRBV28 and TRBJ2-1; 8 bases agree with TRBD1. Germline V gene sequence: CDR1 MDHEN, CDR2 SYDVKM. CDR3 length: 14 amino acids. V was pared by 6 bases and J by 8 bases, with 9 bases of the junction left unmatched. The CDR3 bases are TGTGCCAGCAGGGACCAGGGGGCATATGATGAGCAGTTCTTC. This sequence encodes CASRDQGAYDEQFF.

At least ten counts were recorded for this clone. J is TRBJ1-1 and V is TRBV9; TRBD1 is a possible D gene (6 bases). The germline CDR1 and CDR2 sequences are SGDLS and YYNGEE. The V end was cut by 0 bases, the J end by 4 bases, with 13 bases between. The CDR3 spans 15 residues. CDR3 DNA: TGTGCCAGCAGCGTAGGCTTGGGGGCCGGCACTGAAGCTTTCTTT. Translation: CASSVGLGAGTEAFF.

CDR3 nucleotides: TGTGCCAGCAGTTACTCGGCAGGGGGCACTGAAGCTTTCTTT. Translated, it gives CASSYSAGGTEAFF. This chain links TRBV6-2 or TRBV6-3 with TRBJ1-1, with 7 bases aligning to TRBD1. V gave up 0 bases and J gave up 4 bases; unmatched junction bases: 2. This CDR3 contains 14 residues. The germline V gene has CDR1 MNHEY and CDR2 SVGEGT.

This clone is termed medium-sized. The CDR3 loop is CASSQLPGQGGGYTF. CDR3 sequence (DNA): TGCGCCAGCAGCCAATTACCTGGACAGGGCGGTGGCTACACCTTC. The chain is built from TRBV4-1 and TRBJ1-2, with 8 bases identical to TRBD1. Germline CDR1 and CDR2: MGHRA and YSYEKL. The V gene end was trimmed by 2 bases and the J gene end by 7 bases; junction bases not matched to a gene: 9. The CDR3 totals 15 residues.

This clone is judged medium-sized. CDR3 DNA sequence: TGTGCCAGCAGCTTAGCTAGGGTGCCAGATACGCAGTATTTT. Translated: CASSLARVPDTQYF. V is TRBV7-2 and J is TRBJ2-3; D uncertain. This CDR3 has 14 residues. Germline loops: CDR1 SGHTA, CDR2 FQGNSA. Trimming cost V 0 bases and J 4 bases, with 8 bases left between them.

In its sample, this clone was seen a few times. This chain links TRBV6-2 or TRBV6-3 with TRBJ2-7; D is unresolved. CDR3 length: 14 amino acids. Trimming shortened V by 3 bases and J by 6 bases, and 15 bases separated the two germline ends. Germline CDR1 reads MNHEY; CDR2 reads SVGEGT. CDR3 region: CASSYGQFEAEQYF. The CDR3 DNA reads as TGTGCCAGCAGTTATGGTCAATTCGAGGCCGAGCAGTACTTC.

This clone came up many times. The J gene is TRBJ2-7, the V gene TRBV12-5; D gene uncertain. There are 10 residues in the CDR3. Between the trimmed V and J ends, which lost 3 bases and 4 bases, there was a span of 1 base. Germline-derived CDR1 and CDR2 are LGHNT and FRNRAP. The CDR3 spells CASGFYEQYF. In DNA, the CDR3 is TGTGCTAGTGGTTTTTACGAGCAGTACTTC.

This clone was observed many times. V usage is TRBV5-1 and J usage is TRBJ2-3, with D tentatively TRBD2 (6 bases). Germline CDR1 SGHRS, CDR2 YFSETQ. This CDR3 spans 15 amino acids. V lost 2 bases and J 2 bases, leaving 12 bases between the germline ends. The CDR3 sequence is CASSLMAGTTDTQYF. The DNA of the CDR3 is TGCGCCAGCAGCTTAATGGCGGGAACCACAGATACGCAGTATTTT.

Judged by abundance, this clone is large. The CDR3 protein is CASSLTSLSTDTQYF. The DNA of the CDR3 is TGTGCCAGCAGCTTAACTTCGCTCAGCACAGATACGCAGTATTTT. The chain carries TRBV11-2 and TRBJ2-3; D unresolved. The CDR3 length is 15 residues. Germline CDR1 reads SGHAT; CDR2 reads FQNNGV. Trimming shortened V by 2 bases and J by 0 bases, and 9 bases separated the two germline ends.

The rearrangement links TRBV11-2 to TRBJ2-7; 7 bases align to TRBD2. Looked up from germline, CDR1 is SGHAT and CDR2 is FQNNGV. The CDR3 length is 13 residues. With 5 bases clipped from V and 1 base from J, the junction kept 2 bases outside the gene matches. CDR3 protein: CASSVGLSYEQYF. CDR3 bases: TGTGCCAGCAGCGTGGGACTATCCTACGAGCAGTACTTC.

The chain has TRBV5-1 and TRBJ2-7, with 9 bases fitting TRBD1. V lost 0 bases, J lost 5 bases, and 6 bases stayed unmatched. The CDR3 is made up of 15 amino acids. Germline V CDR1 and CDR2: SGHRS, YFSETQ. CDR3 bases: TGCGCCAGCAGCTTGGAGGGACAGGGCGGCGACGAGCAGTACTTC. It translates to CASSLEGQGGDEQYF.

This clone has at least ten counts. The chain links TRBV4-1 to TRBJ2-1; tentative D call: TRBD2 (6 bases). Germline V gene sequence: CDR1 MGHRA, CDR2 YSYEKL. The CDR3 length is 17 residues. V lost 1 base, J lost 4 bases, and 17 bases lay in between. The CDR3, as DNA: TGCGCCAGCAGCCAAGTGTTTGGAGGGAGCCGTTACAATGAGCAGTTCTTC. Translated, it gives CASSQVFGGSRYNEQFF.

The chain couples TRBV6-5 to TRBJ2-1; 9 bases match TRBD2. J was trimmed by 9 bases and V by 4 bases; bases with no gene match: 16. The CDR3 has 17 amino acids. The germline CDR1 and CDR2 sequences are MNHEY and SVGAGI. CDR3 nucleotide sequence: TGTGCCAGCAGTTTTCGGACGGTCGGGCGGGGGGGCGGTGAGCAGTTCTTC. It is translated as CASSFRTVGRGGGEQFF.

This clone is a singleton in its sample. This sequence joins TRBV20-1 and TRBJ1-2, with D tentatively TRBD1 (5 bases). The germline V gene has CDR1 DFQATT and CDR2 SNEGSKA (reference sequence). This CDR3 has 15 residues. Trimming took 0 bases from V and 4 from J, leaving 15 bases between them. CDR3 residues: CSARDRRQGVYGYTF. CDR3 coding DNA: TGCAGTGCTAGAGATCGTAGGCAGGGTGTCTATGGCTACACCTTC.

Details on this clone: This sequence may be a read error, since a much larger clone differs from it by one base. V is TRBV5-4 and J is TRBJ2-5; 10 bases agree with TRBD2. The CDR3 runs to 16 residues. Germline CDR1 is SGHNT and CDR2 is YYREEE (reference sequence). CDR3 in amino acids: CASSSGGAGGQETHYF. For the CDR3, the DNA is TGTGCCAGCAGCTCCGGGGGAGCGGGGGGGCAAGAGACCCATTACTTC.

This clone has a count of ten or more. The chain links TRBV18 to TRBJ1-4, with no clear D. Germline V CDR1 and CDR2: KGHSH, LQKENI. Trimming removed 5 bases from V and 1 base from J, with 5 bases in between. The CDR3 runs to 13 residues. The CDR3 loop reads CASSGETNEKLFF. The CDR3 nucleotides are TGTGCCAGCTCAGGGGAAACTAATGAAAAACTGTTTTTT.

This clone appeared a few times. The rearrangement links TRBV28 to TRBJ1-2; possibly TRBD1 for D (6 bases). Germline CDR1 reads MDHEN; CDR2 reads SYDVKM. Deletions cut 8 bases from V and 2 bases from J, with 18 bases between. This CDR3 region has 15 residues. The CDR3 protein is CASSPGRGRNYGYTF. CDR3 bases: TGTGCCAGCTCCCCCGGTCGGGGGCGGAACTATGGCTACACCTTC.

This clone was observed at least ten times. The chain combines TRBV11-2 with TRBJ2-6; 8 bases are shared with TRBD1. The CDR3 totals 15 residues. The V segment lost 6 bases and the J segment 13 bases; nucleotides outside the gene matches: 14. From germline, CDR1 is SGHAT and CDR2 FQNNGV. The CDR3 is CASRRGQASLEVLTF. The CDR3 DNA is TGTGCCAGCAGGCGGGGACAGGCCTCCTTGGAGGTCCTGACTTTC.

This clone is medium-sized (0.01 to 0.1%) within its sample. This sequence joins TRBV30 and TRBJ1-2; D remains unclear. The ends were cut back, 1 base at V and 7 bases at J, with 19 bases in the middle. This CDR3 spans 15 amino acids. CDR1 and CDR2 from the germline V gene are GTSNPN and SVGIG (reference sequence). The CDR3, as DNA: TGTGCCTGGAGTGGGACGGCAGTGAGCGTAAGTGGCTACACCTTC. It yields the protein CAWSGTAVSVSGYTF.

This clone has ten or more counts. The chain recombines TRBV6-1 with TRBJ2-1, with TRBD1 identical over 9 bases. Trimming at V came to 7 bases and at J to 5 bases, leaving 6 bases not matched to a gene. Germline V gene data show CDR1 as MNHNS and CDR2 as SASEGT. This CDR3 is built from 14 residues. This chain's CDR3 is CASKSGQGNNEQFF. The CDR3 DNA reads TGTGCCAGCAAGAGCGGACAGGGGAACAATGAGCAGTTCTTC.

This clone showed up just a few times. The chain has TRBV27 and TRBJ2-1, with TRBD1 matching over 7 bases. V lost 6 bases to trimming and J lost 3 bases; unmatched junction nucleotides: 8. The CDR3 is 15 amino acids. Germline CDR1 MNHEY, CDR2 SMNVEV (reference sequence). The CDR3 bases are TGTGCCAGCAGAGACCGGGACAGTGTCTACAATGAGCAGTTCTTC. Protein sequence: CASRDRDSVYNEQFF.

This clone was observed a handful of times. The junction departs from germline at one end; a sequencing error may be responsible. The chain uses TRBV6-1 and TRBJ1-5; the D gene is possibly TRBD1 (6 bases). Per the germline V gene, CDR1 is MNHNS and CDR2 is SASEGT. The CDR3 is 15 residues long. The CDR3 DNA follows: TGTGTCAGCAGACAGGTCCGAGGTAGCAATCATCCCCAGCATTTT. It translates to CVSRQVRGSNHPQHF.

By its share, this clone is medium-sized (0.01 to 0.1%). The chain recombines TRBV6-1 with TRBJ1-5, with TRBD1 as a possible D gene (5 bases). The germline V and J ends were trimmed by 4 bases and 4 bases, with 14 bases remaining between them. Germline CDR1 MNHNS, CDR2 SASEGT. This CDR3 spans 15 amino acids. The CDR3 spells CASSGGDQGNQPQHF. CDR3 nucleotide sequence: TGTGCCAGCAGTGGGGGGGATCAAGGGAATCAGCCCCAGCATTTT.

This clone was counted many times. Germline and junction disagree at one end, which may indicate a read error. V usage is TRBV24-1 and J usage is TRBJ1-1, with 8 bases fitting TRBD1. Looked up from germline, CDR1 is KGHDR and CDR2 is SFDVKD. The CDR3 covers 18 residues. The CDR3 nucleotides read TGTGCCACCGGTGATTTGGACAGGGTAGGGAGAATGAACACTGAAGCTTTCTTT. Translating gives CATGDLDRVGRMNTEAFF.

Within the sample, this clone is medium-sized. The chain is built from TRBV11-2 and TRBJ2-5; D perhaps matches TRBD2 (5 bases). The CDR3 sequence is 15 residues long. Germline loops: CDR1 SGHAT, CDR2 FQNNGV. Deletions cut 2 bases from V and 5 bases from J, with 15 bases between. The CDR3 DNA is TGTGCCAGCAGCTTAAGAGGGATTCGTGGGGAGACCCAGTACTTC. Translation: CASSLRGIRGETQYF.

This clone ranks as medium-sized. The chain couples TRBV20-1 to TRBJ2-7; D perhaps matches TRBD1 (5 bases). CDR1 and CDR2 from the germline V gene are DFQATT and SNEGSKA (reference sequence). V lost 6 bases and J 3 bases, leaving 15 bases between the germline ends. This CDR3 contains 13 residues. Here the CDR3 DNA reads TGCAGTGCCCAAAAAGACAGAGGCTACGAGCAGTACTTC. Translation: CSAQKDRGYEQYF.

This clone was counted at least ten times. The chain employs TRBV6-1 and TRBJ2-7; the D is unclear. The CDR3 is 14 amino acids. V lost 10 bases and J 2 bases, leaving 18 bases between the germline ends. Per the germline V gene, CDR1 is MNHNS and CDR2 is SASEGT. As DNA, the CDR3 is TGTGCCACCTTAACCCCGTCAGCGCCCTACGAGCAGTACTTC. Residues: CATLTPSAPYEQYF.

This clone is classed as medium-sized. V and J are TRBV20-1 and TRBJ2-7, with a tentative D call TRBD2 (7 bases). The CDR3 runs 11 residues. The germline V gene has CDR1 DFQATT and CDR2 SNEGSKA (reference sequence). The CDR3 sequence: CTGTKGGEQYF. The CDR3 nucleotides are TGCACCGGGACTAAGGGGGGCGAGCAGTACTTC.

As concerns this clone: The junction does not match germline at one end; this may be a read error. The chain carries TRBV7-8 and TRBJ2-2, with a possible D match to TRBD2 (5 bases). The germline CDR1 and CDR2 sequences are SGHVS and FQNEAQ. CDR3 length equals 16 residues. CDR3 in amino acids: CSSSSLGARDVGELFF. CDR3 nucleotides: TGTTCCAGCAGCTCGCTGGGAGCGAGAGATGTCGGGGAGCTGTTTTTT.

This clone is categorized as medium-sized (0.01 to 0.1%). V and J are TRBV20-1 and TRBJ1-6, with D possibly being TRBD1 (5 bases). Germline loops: CDR1 DFQATT, CDR2 SNEGSKA (reference sequence). The CDR3 consists of 11 residues. Trimming shortened V by 4 bases and J by 9 bases, and 7 bases separated the two germline ends. The CDR3 here is CSATGGSPLHF. CDR3 bases: TGCAGTGCTACCGGGGGTTCACCCCTCCACTTT.